This TCR beta chain was documented in a study of beta chain features in type 1 diabetes. Sequencing targeted expressed TCRB transcripts, as all isolated RNA had been reverse transcribed. Repertoires were generated with immunoSEQ multiplex PCR, while TCRdb's copy carries only in-frame clones and drops some. There are 130,000 to 150,000 clones in the sample; around 9.3% occur only once, and around 1.4% lies in the top ten. This clone has only a few counts. CDR1 is MNHEY and CDR2 is SMNVEV in the germline V gene (reference sequence). This CDR3 region has 14 residues. V was cut by 6 bases and J by 0 bases, with 9 bases left in between. Each sorted population was over 95% pure.

This clonotype was obtained from a man younger than 35 in good health. The rearrangement uses TRBV27 and TRBJ1-3; TRBD1 is a possible D gene (5 bases). The source material was naive CD4+ T cells from blood. CDR3: CASRTAFSGNTIYF. In nucleotides, the CDR3 is TGTGCCAGCAGGACAGCGTTCTCTGGAAACACCATATATTTT.